The clone carrying this T cell receptor beta chain appeared many times. Preparation of the TCRbeta library involved a method that used unique molecular identifiers. TCRdb itself ran the PCR reads through MiXCR, one entry per CDR3 protein. The table records 600,000 to 700,000 distinct CDR3 sequences, about 12% of them present only once. The record originates from a study of T-cell reconstitution after alpha-beta-depleted transplantation in children. This specimen was PBMCs, taken before TCRalphabeta/CD19-depleted stem cell transplant. The clonotype was recovered from a girl aged 2-9 years with congenital amegakaryocytic thrombocytopenia, due to receive a stem cell transplant.

The chain's CDR3 is CASSPFGRQSTGELFF. The DNA for the CDR3 is TGTGCCAGCTCACCTTTTGGCCGCCAGTCCACCGGGGAGCTGTTTTTT. The V and J genes are TRBV18 and TRBJ2-2; D unclear. The germline V and J ends were trimmed by 3 bases and 4 bases, with 15 bases remaining between them. This CDR3 contains 16 residues. Germline CDR1 is KGHSH and CDR2 is LQKENI.